Each of the 28 T cell receptor beta chains below was sequenced from the same sample in a study of beta chain features in type 1 diabetes. Broader study findings: Among all four CD4+ subsets, Type 1 diabetes patients had TCRB CDR3s that were moderately but significantly shorter.

These receptors are not linked to any known antigen. Expressed TCRB transcripts were sequenced because the isolated RNA had all been reverse transcribed beforehand. Measured with immunoSEQ multiplex PCR; TCRdb has only the in-frame clones, and not every one. The sample holds 400,000 or so clones; 8.5% to 10% are singletons and the top ten take approximately 0.55%. The specimen sequenced was central memory CD4+ T cells from blood. The source is a man aged 30 to 39 with type 1 diabetes.

V is TRBV6-5 and J is TRBJ2-1, with TRBD1 matching over 10 bases. J was trimmed by 8 bases and V by 5 bases; bases with no gene match: 9. This CDR3 is built from 15 residues. The germline V gene encodes CDR1 MNHEY and CDR2 SVGAGI. CDR3 region: CASSMGQGRVDEQFF. For the CDR3, the DNA is TGTGCCAGCAGTATGGGACAGGGGAGGGTCGATGAGCAGTTCTTC.

There are a few counts of this clone. This may be a read error, as it is one base from a much larger clone. This rearrangement joins TRBV11-1 to TRBJ2-7; D remains ambiguous. CDR1 and CDR2 (germline): SGHAT, FQDESV (reference sequence). The CDR3 covers 11 residues. Trimming stripped 2 bases from V and 3 bases from J, with 2 bases between. CDR3 nucleotide sequence: TGTGCCAGCAGCTTACTCTACGAGCAGTACTTC. It is translated as CASSLLYEQYF. The full variable domain, completed using reference TRBV11-1 and TRBJ2-7, is EAEVAQSPRYKITEKSQAVAFWCDPISGHATLYWYRQILGQGPELLVQFQDESVVDDSQLPKDRFSAERLKGVDSTLKIQPAELGDSAMYLCASSLLYEQYFGPGTRLTVT.

V gene TRBV5-1 combines with J gene TRBJ2-3, with TRBD2 matching 9 bases. The CDR3 is made up of 16 amino acids. Germline V gene lookup returns CDR1 SGHRS and CDR2 YFSETQ. The V and J ends lost 4 bases and 0 bases, in that order; junction bases with no gene match: 6. CDR3 DNA sequence: TGCGCCAGCAGCCTGGGACTAGCAGACAGCACAGATACGCAGTATTTT. Protein: CASSLGLADSTDTQYF.

There are a few counts of this clone. The V gene is TRBV6-6, the J gene TRBJ1-3; tentative D call: TRBD1 (5 bases). Germline loops: CDR1 MNHNY, CDR2 SVGAGI (reference sequence). This CDR3 has 16 residues. Trimming left V 4 bases short and J 3 bases short, with 16 bases between. The DNA of the CDR3 is TGTGCCAGCAGTTCCCGCCGGTCGGGGGGTGGAAACACCATATATTTT. This sequence encodes CASSSRRSGGGNTIYF.

The table lists this clone with a few counts. The V and J genes are TRBV5-1 and TRBJ2-2; no definite D call. The CDR3 has 16 residues. Trimming removed 4 bases from V and 0 bases from J, with 13 bases in between. Germline-derived CDR1 and CDR2 are SGHRS and YFSETQ. The CDR3 sequence: CASSNLGITNTGELFF. The CDR3, as DNA: TGCGCCAGCAGCAACTTGGGGATAACGAACACCGGGGAGCTGTTTTTT.

The chain links TRBV6-5 to TRBJ1-2; the match to TRBD1 covers 10 bases. J lost 3 bases, V lost 4 bases, and 8 bases had no gene match. Germline values: CDR1 MNHEY, CDR2 SVGAGI. The CDR3 loop spans 16 amino acids. CDR3 sequence: CASSLTGTGAYYGYTF. The CDR3 region has the DNA TGTGCCAGCAGTTTGACCGGGACAGGGGCCTACTATGGCTACACCTTC.

The chain combines TRBV4-3 with TRBJ1-6; 9 bases match TRBD1. Germline values: CDR1 LGHNA, CDR2 YSLEER. V lost 4 bases and J lost 8; bases outside the gene matches: 6. The CDR3 runs to 15 residues. The CDR3 reads CASSRQGQGYSPLHF. The CDR3 nucleotides are TGCGCCAGCAGCCGACAGGGACAGGGCTATTCACCCCTCCACTTT.

This clone was counted many times. The chain links TRBV7-3 to TRBJ1-1; D might be TRBD1 (6 bases). The V gene lost 2 bases and the J gene lost 0 bases, with 7 bases spanning the gap. The length of the CDR3 is 14 residues. Germline V gives CDR1 SGHTA, CDR2 FQGTGA. The CDR3 DNA reads as TGTGCCAGCAGCTTACAGGGGATGAACACTGAAGCTTTCTTT. Protein: CASSLQGMNTEAFF.

This clone was seen repeatedly, ten times or more. The chain has TRBV10-2 and TRBJ2-5, with 7 bases lining up with TRBD2. The CDR3 sequence is 13 residues long. Germline V gene data show CDR1 as WSHSY and CDR2 as SAAADI. Trimming removed 6 bases from V and 5 bases from J; junction bases left unmatched: 6. CDR3 DNA sequence: TGCGCCAGCAGATGGGGGGGAGAGGAGACCCAGTACTTC. It yields the protein CASRWGGEETQYF.

On this clone: The sample contains more than one DNA sequence encoding this CDR3. The V call is TRBV5-1, the J call TRBJ1-1, with D uncertain. V lost 4 bases, J lost 2 bases, and 12 bases lay in between. This CDR3 has 14 residues. Germline V gene sequence: CDR1 SGHRS, CDR2 YFSETQ. The CDR3 coding sequence is TGCGCCAGCAGCCTACGGACGGGAAACACTGAAGCTTTCTTT. Residues: CASSLRTGNTEAFF.

The table lists this clone with a few counts. The genes are TRBV5-1 and TRBJ2-5; D remains ambiguous. The end of the DNA fits TRBJ2-7 better, so the J call may be wrong. Germline V gene sequence: CDR1 SGHRS, CDR2 YFSETQ. CDR3 length equals 13 residues. CDR3 region: CASSQPGSYEQYF. In DNA form, the CDR3 reads TGCGCCAGCTCCCAGCCCGGATCCTACGAGCAGTACTTC.

This clone has more than one count but fewer than ten. The gene calls are TRBV6-6 and TRBJ2-1; D may match TRBD1 or TRBD2 (7 bases each). Trimming left V 6 bases short and J 4 bases short, with 13 bases between. CDR3 size: 14 residues. Germline V gives CDR1 MNHNY, CDR2 SVGAGI (reference sequence). Written as DNA, the CDR3 is TGTGCCAGCAGGGGGGGGACAGCGTACAATGAGCAGTTCTTC. It yields the protein CASRGGTAYNEQFF.

This clone was found many times. The J gene is TRBJ1-4, the V gene TRBV28; 9 positions match TRBD1. The germline V gene encodes CDR1 MDHEN and CDR2 SYDVKM. The CDR3 totals 14 residues. Trimming removed 4 bases from V and 8 bases from J; junction bases left unmatched: 5. This CDR3 is CASSSGTGREKLFF. The CDR3 DNA is TGTGCCAGCAGTTCGGGGACAGGGCGGGAAAAACTGTTTTTT.

The V call is TRBV18, the J call TRBJ2-3, with D unresolved. V was trimmed by 3 bases and J by 1 base, leaving 8 bases between them. The CDR3 is made up of 14 amino acids. Germline assignment: CDR1 KGHSH and CDR2 LQKENI. CDR3 amino acids: CASSPVTGTDTQYF. The CDR3 DNA is TGTGCCAGCTCACCCGTCACTGGCACAGATACGCAGTATTTT.

This clone was observed a handful of times. The chain has TRBV29-1 and TRBJ1-1; the D gene is possibly TRBD1 (5 bases). CDR1 and CDR2 from the germline V gene are SQVTM and ANQGSEA. There are 14 residues in the CDR3. The CDR3 DNA is TGCAGGACTGACAGTTCCGTGGGTGACACTGAAGCTTTCTTT. Translating gives CRTDSSVGDTEAFF.

V usage is TRBV27 and J usage is TRBJ1-3; D not resolved. Between the trimmed V and J ends, which lost 6 bases and 0 bases, there was a span of 9 bases. Germline CDR1 reads MNHEY; CDR2 reads SMNVEV (reference sequence). The CDR3 sequence is 14 residues long. This CDR3 reads CASSLTSSGNTIYF. As DNA, the CDR3 is TGTGCCAGCAGCCTCACCAGCTCTGGAAACACCATATATTTT.

This clone was recorded a few times. This chain links TRBV28 with TRBJ2-5, with D possibly being TRBD1 or TRBD2 (5 bases each). Deletions cut 7 bases from V and 2 bases from J, with 26 bases between. CDR1 is MDHEN and CDR2 is SYDVKM in the germline V gene. The CDR3 loop spans 18 amino acids. CDR3: CASKQFLTGLWLQETQYF. DNA for the CDR3: TGTGCCAGCAAACAATTTCTGACGGGGCTTTGGTTACAAGAGACCCAGTACTTC.

This clone turned up a few times. The CDR3 bases are TGTGCCAGCAGTTTCAGGGACCCTAAAGATACGCAGTATTTT. Translating it yields CASSFRDPKDTQYF. This chain uses TRBV27 with TRBJ2-3; D possibly matches TRBD1 or TRBD2 (5 bases each). The CDR3 runs to 14 residues. Trimming removed 3 bases from V and 5 bases from J, with 12 bases in between. CDR1 is MNHEY and CDR2 is SMNVEV in the germline V gene (reference sequence).

V usage is TRBV10-3 and J usage is TRBJ1-6; possibly TRBD1 for D (6 bases). Germline CDR1 and CDR2: ENHRY and SYGVKD. V was clipped by 8 bases and J by 7 bases, with 12 bases between them. The CDR3 spans 13 residues. The CDR3 sequence is CAIADSGNSPLHF. CDR3 sequence (DNA): TGTGCCATCGCGGACAGTGGAAATTCACCCCTCCACTTT.

In this sample, this clone turned up a few times. J is TRBJ2-6 and V is TRBV18; D is unresolved. Looked up from germline, CDR1 is KGHSH and CDR2 is LQKENI. V was cut by 2 bases and J by 0 bases, with 5 bases left in between. The CDR3 spans 15 residues. The DNA of the CDR3 is TGTGCCAGCTCACCAGGGGACTCTGGGGCCAACGTCCTGACTTTC. Amino acids: CASSPGDSGANVLTF.

The CDR3 sequence is CASSPTRAFYEQYF. DNA for the CDR3: TGCGCCAGCAGCCCCACCCGAGCGTTTTACGAGCAGTACTTC. The chain recombines TRBV5-1 with TRBJ2-7; the D is unclear. V was pared by 4 bases and J by 4 bases, with 15 bases between. CDR3 length: 14 residues. Germline lookup yields CDR1 SGHRS and CDR2 YFSETQ.

This rearrangement joins TRBV6-1 to TRBJ2-7; 7 bases agree with TRBD1. Germline assignment: CDR1 MNHNS and CDR2 SASEGT. Germline trimming cut 3 bases from V and 6 bases from J; bases unmatched to any gene: 5. The length of the CDR3 is 13 residues. CDR3 in amino acids: CASSDKTGSEQYF. The CDR3 nucleotides are TGTGCCAGCAGTGATAAGACAGGGAGCGAGCAGTACTTC.

This clone was recorded many times. This chain uses TRBV4-1 with TRBJ2-7, with TRBD2 matching 9 bases. The J segment lost 5 bases and the V segment lost 0 bases, leaving 8 bases of the junction unmatched. This CDR3 comprises 16 residues. Germline assignment: CDR1 MGHRA and CDR2 YSYEKL. CDR3 DNA sequence: TGCGCCAGCAGCCAAGATAGGGGCGGGAGGGCCAACGAGCAGTACTTC. Encoded protein: CASSQDRGGRANEQYF.

This clone occurred a few times. The V and J genes are TRBV6-6 and TRBJ1-4, with 7 nucleotides matching TRBD1. This CDR3 comprises 14 residues. The junction had 4 bases not matched to a gene; V was cut back by 5 bases and J by 4 bases. Germline V gene data show CDR1 as MNHNY and CDR2 as SVGAGI (reference sequence). CDR3 sequence reads: CASSRGQNNEKLFF. The CDR3, as DNA: TGTGCCAGCAGTCGGGGACAGAATAATGAAAAACTGTTTTTT.

This clone was detected only a few times. The rearrangement uses TRBV5-1 and TRBJ2-2; D is uncertain. The germline V gene encodes CDR1 SGHRS and CDR2 YFSETQ. With 0 bases removed from V and 0 bases from J, the gap between germline ends came to 9 bases. The CDR3 runs to 16 residues. The CDR3 coding sequence is TGCGCCAGCAGCTTGGGGGTAGTAACGAACACCGGGGAGCTGTTTTTT. The encoded protein is CASSLGVVTNTGELFF.

This chain connects TRBV6-5 to TRBJ2-7; unclear D gene. Trimming pared 5 bases from V and 3 bases from J, leaving 5 bases between. The CDR3 has 11 amino acids. Germline values: CDR1 MNHEY, CDR2 SVGAGI. The CDR3 protein is CASSHRYEQYF. The CDR3 DNA reads as TGTGCCAGCAGTCACCGCTACGAGCAGTACTTC.

This clone was picked up many times. V is TRBV18 and J is TRBJ2-2; D is unclear. V was clipped by 5 bases and J by 4 bases, with 8 bases between them. The CDR3 is made up of 13 amino acids. Germline CDR1 reads KGHSH; CDR2 reads LQKENI. The chain's CDR3 is CASSSRATGELFF. DNA of the CDR3: TGTGCCAGCTCATCTCGAGCCACCGGGGAGCTGTTTTTT.

In its sample, this clone was seen a few times. The V and J genes are TRBV19 and TRBJ2-7; D is unresolved. The germline V gene encodes CDR1 LNHDA and CDR2 SQIVND (reference sequence). Trimming cost V 1 base and J 7 bases, with 14 bases left between them. The CDR3 runs to 14 residues. The CDR3 bases are TGTGCCAGTAGTATAGTGCCTAGTACGAGGGAGCAGTACTTC. Translated: CASSIVPSTREQYF.